A single T cell receptor beta chain is shown here with its context. What it recognizes is unknown. It was with 60 Vbeta and 13 Jbeta primers that the PCR ran. Profiling relied on immunoSEQ multiplex PCR, and the TCRdb table lists in-frame clones only, not all of them. The sample lists hundreds of thousands of clones; approximately 80% were seen once. Trimming took 3 bases from V and 3 from J; bases not matched to a gene: 8. CDR1 LNHDA and CDR2 SQIVND come from the germline V gene (reference sequence). The CDR3 spans 16 residues. The data belong to a study of cytomegalovirus exposure and HLA in healthy donors. General study findings and limits: In an earlier analysis, most TCR beta V segments were productive about 87% or about 30% of the time. In a later analysis, about 17,000 TCR beta sequences were associated with HLA alleles at 0.05 false discovery rate. Reported results showed that the classifier diagnosed cytomegalovirus status with high specificity and sensitivity.

This TCR was recovered from a girl between 5 and 17 years old in good health and CMV-seronegative. The gene calls are TRBV19 and TRBJ2-3; 8 nucleotides align to TRBD1. What was sequenced was PBMCs. CDR3 DNA sequence: TGTGCCAGTAGTATGACAGGGGAGTCGTGGACAGATACGCAGTATTTT. The encoded protein is CASSMTGESWTDTQYF.